The entry that follows covers one T cell receptor (beta chain) sequence. Trimming cost V 6 bases and J 0 bases; bases outside gene matches: 5. The CDR3 loop spans 14 amino acids. The germline V gene encodes CDR1 MNHEY and CDR2 SVGEGT. The data were obtained in a study of blood T cells in healthy people across ages. Primed by a sample-barcoded 5' primer and a J-beta primer mix, a second PCR proceeded for roughly 6 to 12 cycles. TCRdb re-called the 5' RACE reads with MiXCR, one entry per CDR3 protein. This sample has 1 million to 1.2 million distinct CDR3 sequences; roughly two fifths occur once, and the top ten carry around 12%.

The source is a man aged 18-30 years in good health. The chain links TRBV6-2 or TRBV6-3 to TRBJ2-7, with 7 bases identical to TRBD1. The sequenced material came from blood. The CDR3 reads CASRIAGGSYEQYF. The CDR3 DNA reads TGTGCCAGCAGAATTGCAGGGGGCTCCTACGAGCAGTACTTC.